This entry is about one T cell receptor (beta chain). No much larger clonotype is one base removed from it; base qualities were not supplied. The germline V gene gives CDR1 as MDHEN and CDR2 as SYDVKM. Including the terminal cysteine and valine, the CDR3 comprises 14 residues. Only the CDR3 part of the read is kept: 42 bases, read in frame from the first base. After removal of 6 bases from V and 6 bases from J, the junction retains 11 bases not matched to a gene. The data belong to a study of T cells after yellow fever vaccination (dated by TCRdb to the late 2010s). For context, the study as a whole: Memory subsets (EM, EMRA, CM and Tscm) were sorted on a BD FACS Aria III using CD3, CD45RA, CCR7 and CD95 staining. The SMART-Seq v4 Ultra Low Input RNA kit was used to prepare libraries from fractions with low cell numbers. Bulk TCR alpha and beta repertoires were sequenced longitudinally to track T-cell clones before and after primary and booster YFV17D yellow fever vaccination. Two healthy male donors, one aged 18 to 29 and one aged 30 to 39 years, were included in the cohort. Bulk PBMC replicates and cell subsets were isolated from blood drawn at multiple timepoints before and after both primary and secondary immunization. Memory subsets were sorted on days 0, 15 and 45 and at 18 months after primary vaccination, and on days 0, 15 and 45 after the 30-year booster.

This sample's treatment or condition label indicates: live attenuated yellow fever vaccine strain. A standard Ficoll-Paque protocol was used to isolate PBMCs from peripheral blood. The RNeasy Micro Kit was used to extract RNA from sorted memory subsets. The paper as a whole reports these results and caveats: After the booster, most clones that had expanded after primary vaccination were detected again (over 95% of CD4 and more than 85% of CD8), suggesting broad maintenance of memory. A small share of clonotypes was detected in both CD4 and CD8 compartments, with the overlap likely arising from convergent recombination. The secondary T-cell response was weaker than the primary response but faster, peaking on day 5 instead of day 15. On day 0, almost all vaccine-responding clonotypes were below detection in the sorted memory subsets. Computational filtering was required because FACS-sorted repertoires could contain abundant contaminating clonotypes from the bulk population. Because the study included only a couple of donors, the extent to which the findings can be generalized is limited.

The sequencing machine was an Illumina NovaSeq 6000. TCR cDNA was synthesized by 5'RACE template switching, which introduced a universal primer site and unique molecular identifiers. Priming of cDNA synthesis was performed from both the TCR alpha and TCR beta constant segments. Library amplification involved two PCR steps, and the second step added sample barcodes and sequencing adapters. Sequencing of the libraries was done on either Illumina HiSeq 2500 (2x100 bp) or NovaSeq (2x150 bp). As for the original processing: Reads were demultiplexed and collapsed into UMI consensus sequences with MIGEC, and V(D)J alignment was performed with MiXCR. Vaccine-responding clonotypes were identified with edgeR using replicate PBMC samples, with FDR below 0.01 and a log2 fold change above 5 up to day 15 being required. CD4 or CD8 identity was assigned to each bulk clonotype according to whether the clonotype was present at higher abundance in the sequenced CD4 repertoire or the sequenced CD8 repertoire. To estimate the distribution of each clone across memory phenotypes, clonotype frequencies in memory subsets were weighted by FACS-sorted cell numbers. Through fastp at Q25 and MiXCR, TCRdb rebuilt clones from the public reads, retaining in-frame beta chains. Rows are unified per CDR3 protein, each entry keeping the most common DNA and genes. TCRdb assigned the V and J calls; the authors' analysis was not used. In this sample the table shows about 14,000 distinct CDR3 sequences, approximately 7% of which occur a single time. The ten biggest clones cover about 1.5% of the sample.

The input for sequencing was PBMCs, either bulk or a sorted T-cell subset (CD4+, CD8+, memory, or dextramer-sorted; not recorded which), taken on the day of the yellow fever booster vaccination. The rearranged segments are TRBV28 and TRBJ2-7; the junction holds 7 bases that match TRBD1. The sequence was collected from a man in his late teens or twenties who received the YFV17D yellow fever vaccine. Here the CDR3 is given as CASRPGQLSLEQYV. The sequenced DNA: TGTGCCAGCAGACCGGGACAGCTAAGTCTCGAGCAGTACGTC.